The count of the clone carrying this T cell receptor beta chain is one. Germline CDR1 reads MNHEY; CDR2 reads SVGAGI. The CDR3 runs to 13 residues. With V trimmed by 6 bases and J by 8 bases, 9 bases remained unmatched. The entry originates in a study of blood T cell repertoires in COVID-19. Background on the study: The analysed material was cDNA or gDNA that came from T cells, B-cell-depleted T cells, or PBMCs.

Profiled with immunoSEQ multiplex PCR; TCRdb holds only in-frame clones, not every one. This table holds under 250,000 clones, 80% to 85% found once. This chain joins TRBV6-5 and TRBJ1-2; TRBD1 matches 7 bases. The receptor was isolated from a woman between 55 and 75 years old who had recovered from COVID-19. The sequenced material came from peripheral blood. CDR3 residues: CASSQDRLWGYTF. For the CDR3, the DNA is TGTGCCAGCAGCCAGGACAGGCTGTGGGGCTACACCTTC.